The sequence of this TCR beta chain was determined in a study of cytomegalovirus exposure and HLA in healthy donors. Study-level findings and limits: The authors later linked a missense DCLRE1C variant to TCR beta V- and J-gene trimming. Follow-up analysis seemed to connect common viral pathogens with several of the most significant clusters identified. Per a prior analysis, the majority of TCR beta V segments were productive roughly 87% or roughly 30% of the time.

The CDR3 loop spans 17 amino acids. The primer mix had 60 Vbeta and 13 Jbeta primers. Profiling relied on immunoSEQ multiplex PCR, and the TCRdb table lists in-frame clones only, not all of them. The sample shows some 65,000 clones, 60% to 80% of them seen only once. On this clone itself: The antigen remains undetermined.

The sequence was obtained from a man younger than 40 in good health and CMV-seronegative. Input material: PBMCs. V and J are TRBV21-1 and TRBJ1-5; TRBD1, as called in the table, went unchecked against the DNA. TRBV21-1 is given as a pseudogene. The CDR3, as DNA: TGTGCCAGCAGCAAAGAGTGGGACAGCTTACACAATCAGCCCCAGCATTTT. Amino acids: CASSKEWDSLHNQPQHF.